The clone carrying this T cell receptor (beta chain) appeared a few times. This entry belongs to a study of blood T cell repertoires in COVID-19. Clinical history reported by participants formed the basis on which cohorts were assigned. As originally analysed: How many nucleated cells were present was estimated from reference gene primer amplification. The protocol was immunoSEQ multiplex PCR, while the TCRdb copy is restricted to in-frame clones and leaves out a portion. V, J and clone size reflect that table, while D and trimming were determined from the DNA. The sample shows 150,000 to 200,000 clones, 75% to 85% of them seen only once. CDR1 is MGHDK, CDR2 SYGVNS, per germline. The length of the CDR3 is 16 residues. The J segment lost 0 bases and the V segment lost 6 bases, leaving 7 bases of the junction unmatched.

The specimen was PBMCs or T cells enriched from blood (not recorded which). This chain uses TRBV25-1 with TRBJ1-3; 8 positions agree with TRBD1. The clonotype was recovered from a man aged 35-49 years who had recovered from COVID-19. The DNA of the CDR3 is TGTGCCAGCAGCCCTTACGGGACAGGCTCTGGAAACACCATATATTTT. This gives the protein CASSPYGTGSGNTIYF.